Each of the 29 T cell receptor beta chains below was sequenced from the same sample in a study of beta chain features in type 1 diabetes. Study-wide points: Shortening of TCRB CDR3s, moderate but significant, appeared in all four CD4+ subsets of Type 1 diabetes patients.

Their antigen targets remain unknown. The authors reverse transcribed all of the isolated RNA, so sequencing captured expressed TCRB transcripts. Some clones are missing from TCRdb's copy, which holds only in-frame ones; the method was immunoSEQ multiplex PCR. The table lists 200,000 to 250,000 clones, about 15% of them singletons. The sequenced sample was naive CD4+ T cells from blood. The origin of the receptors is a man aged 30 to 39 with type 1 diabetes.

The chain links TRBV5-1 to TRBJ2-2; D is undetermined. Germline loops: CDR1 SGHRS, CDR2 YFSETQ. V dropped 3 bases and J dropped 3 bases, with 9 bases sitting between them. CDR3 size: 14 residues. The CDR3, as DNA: TGCGCCAGCAGCTCGAGGCTGGACACCGGGGAGCTGTTTTTT. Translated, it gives CASSSRLDTGELFF.

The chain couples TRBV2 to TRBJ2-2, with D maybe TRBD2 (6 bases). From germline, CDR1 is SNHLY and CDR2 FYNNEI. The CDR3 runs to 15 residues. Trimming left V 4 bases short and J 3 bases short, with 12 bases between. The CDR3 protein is CASSVSGSDTGELFF. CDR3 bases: TGTGCCAGCAGTGTTTCCGGGAGCGACACCGGGGAGCTGTTTTTT.

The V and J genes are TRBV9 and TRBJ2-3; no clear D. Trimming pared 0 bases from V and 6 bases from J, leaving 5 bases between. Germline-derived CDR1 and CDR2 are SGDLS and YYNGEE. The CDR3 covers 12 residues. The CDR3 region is CASSVDRDTQYF. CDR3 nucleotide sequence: TGTGCCAGCAGCGTAGACCGGGATACGCAGTATTTT. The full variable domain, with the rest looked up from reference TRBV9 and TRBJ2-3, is DSGVTQTPKHLITATGQRVTLRCSPRSGDLSVYWYQQSLDQGLQFLIQYYNGEERAKGNILERFSAQQFPDLHSELNLSSLELGDSALYFCASSVDRDTQYFGPGTRLTVL.

CDR3 residues: CASSLGQPNYGYTF. As DNA, the CDR3 is TGTGCCAGCAGCTTGGGACAGCCGAACTATGGCTACACCTTC. This chain uses TRBV5-4 with TRBJ1-2; the D gene is possibly TRBD1 (5 bases). V lost 0 bases and J 2 bases, leaving 8 bases between the germline ends. The CDR3 length is 14 residues. The germline gives CDR1 SGHNT, CDR2 YYREEE (reference sequence).

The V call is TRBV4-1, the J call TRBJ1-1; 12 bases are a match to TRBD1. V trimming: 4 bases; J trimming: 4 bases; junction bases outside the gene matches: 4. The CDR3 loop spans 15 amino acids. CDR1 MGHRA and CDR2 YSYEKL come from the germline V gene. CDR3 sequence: CASSPGQGAGTEAFF. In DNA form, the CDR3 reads TGCGCCAGCAGCCCGGGACAGGGGGCGGGCACTGAAGCTTTCTTT.

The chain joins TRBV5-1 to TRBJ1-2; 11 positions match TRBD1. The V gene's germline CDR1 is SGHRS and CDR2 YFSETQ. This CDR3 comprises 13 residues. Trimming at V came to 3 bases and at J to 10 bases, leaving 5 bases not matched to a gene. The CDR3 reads CASSSGQGGNYTF. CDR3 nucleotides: TGCGCCAGCAGCTCGGGACAGGGGGGCAACTACACCTTC.

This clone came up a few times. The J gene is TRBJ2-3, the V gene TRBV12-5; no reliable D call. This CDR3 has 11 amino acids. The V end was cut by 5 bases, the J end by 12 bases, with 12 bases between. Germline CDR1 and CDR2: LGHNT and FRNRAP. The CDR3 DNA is TGTGCTAGTGGTCCGTCGCCCAGACAGTATTTT. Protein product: CASGPSPRQYF.

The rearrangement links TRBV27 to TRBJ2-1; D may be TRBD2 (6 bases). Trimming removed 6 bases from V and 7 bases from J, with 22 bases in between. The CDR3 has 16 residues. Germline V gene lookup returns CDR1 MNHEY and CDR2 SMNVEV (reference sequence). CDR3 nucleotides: TGTGCCAGCAGACTAACCTGGGGGGAAGGGAATAATGAGCAGTTCTTC. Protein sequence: CASRLTWGEGNNEQFF.

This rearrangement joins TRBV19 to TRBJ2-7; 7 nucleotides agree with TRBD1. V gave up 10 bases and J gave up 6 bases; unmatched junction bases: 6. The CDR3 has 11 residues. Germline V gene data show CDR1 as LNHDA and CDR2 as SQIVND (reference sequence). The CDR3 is CATGGSGEQYF. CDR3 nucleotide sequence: TGTGCCACAGGGGGTTCGGGCGAGCAGTACTTC.

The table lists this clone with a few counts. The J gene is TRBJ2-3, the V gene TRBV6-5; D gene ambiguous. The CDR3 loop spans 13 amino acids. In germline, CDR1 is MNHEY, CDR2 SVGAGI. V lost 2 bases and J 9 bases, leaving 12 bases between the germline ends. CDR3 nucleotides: TGTGCCAGCAGTTACCTACCCGCAGGCACGCAGTATTTT. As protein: CASSYLPAGTQYF.

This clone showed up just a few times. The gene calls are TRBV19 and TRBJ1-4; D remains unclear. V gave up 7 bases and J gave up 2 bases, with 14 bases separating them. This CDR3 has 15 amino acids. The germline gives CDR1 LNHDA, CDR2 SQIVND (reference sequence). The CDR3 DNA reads TGTGCCAGTACGGGCAGGTGGAGGACTAATGAAAAACTGTTTTTT. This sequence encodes CASTGRWRTNEKLFF.

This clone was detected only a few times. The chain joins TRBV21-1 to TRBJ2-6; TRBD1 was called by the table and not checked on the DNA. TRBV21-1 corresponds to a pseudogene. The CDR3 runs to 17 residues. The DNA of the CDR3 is TGTGCCAGCAGCAAATCTCCTGGGGGCTCAGGGGCCAACGTCCTGACTTTC. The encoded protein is CASSKSPGGSGANVLTF.

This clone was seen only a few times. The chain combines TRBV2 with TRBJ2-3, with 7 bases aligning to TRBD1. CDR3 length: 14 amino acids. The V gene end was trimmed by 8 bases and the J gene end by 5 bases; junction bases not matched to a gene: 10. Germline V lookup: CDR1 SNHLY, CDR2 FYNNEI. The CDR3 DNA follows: TGTGCCAGCGCCCAGACAGGGTGGGGAGATACGCAGTATTTT. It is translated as CASAQTGWGDTQYF.

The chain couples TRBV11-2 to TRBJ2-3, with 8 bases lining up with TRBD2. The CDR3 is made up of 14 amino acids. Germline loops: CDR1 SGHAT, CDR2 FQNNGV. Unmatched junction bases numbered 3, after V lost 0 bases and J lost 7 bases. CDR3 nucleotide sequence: TGTGCCAGCAGCTTAGACGGGGGGGCCCATACGCAGTATTTT. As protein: CASSLDGGAHTQYF.

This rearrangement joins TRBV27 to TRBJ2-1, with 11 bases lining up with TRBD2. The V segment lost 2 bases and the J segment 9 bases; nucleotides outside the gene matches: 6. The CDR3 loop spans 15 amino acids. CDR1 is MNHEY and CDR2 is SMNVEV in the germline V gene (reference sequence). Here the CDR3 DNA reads TGTGCCAGCAGTTTAAATAGCGGGGGGGGAGGTGAGCAGTTCTTC. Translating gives CASSLNSGGGGEQFF.

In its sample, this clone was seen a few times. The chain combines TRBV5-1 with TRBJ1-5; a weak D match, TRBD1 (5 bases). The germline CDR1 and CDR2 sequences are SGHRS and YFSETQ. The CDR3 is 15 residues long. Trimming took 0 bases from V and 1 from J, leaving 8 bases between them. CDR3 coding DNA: TGCGCCAGCAGCTTGGCGGGGGACAGCAATCAGCCCCAGCATTTT. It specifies CASSLAGDSNQPQHF.

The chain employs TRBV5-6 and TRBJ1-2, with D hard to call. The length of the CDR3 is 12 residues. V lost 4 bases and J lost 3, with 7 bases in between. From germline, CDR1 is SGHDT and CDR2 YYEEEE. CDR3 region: CASSLRDYGYTF. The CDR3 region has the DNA TGTGCCAGCAGCCTCCGGGACTATGGCTACACCTTC.

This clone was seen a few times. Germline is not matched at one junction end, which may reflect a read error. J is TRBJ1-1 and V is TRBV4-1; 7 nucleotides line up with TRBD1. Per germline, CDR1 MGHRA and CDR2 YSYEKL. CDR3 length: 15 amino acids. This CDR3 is CASRPEEEGASKTLF. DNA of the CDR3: TGCGCCAGCAGGCCTGAGGAAGAGGGGGCCTCTAAAACTCTATTT.

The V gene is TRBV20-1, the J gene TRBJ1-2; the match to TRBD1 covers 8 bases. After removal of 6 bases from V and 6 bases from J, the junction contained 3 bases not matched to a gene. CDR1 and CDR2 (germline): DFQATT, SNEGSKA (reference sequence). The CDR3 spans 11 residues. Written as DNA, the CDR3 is TGCAGTGCAATGACAGGGGATGGCTACACCTTC. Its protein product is CSAMTGDGYTF.

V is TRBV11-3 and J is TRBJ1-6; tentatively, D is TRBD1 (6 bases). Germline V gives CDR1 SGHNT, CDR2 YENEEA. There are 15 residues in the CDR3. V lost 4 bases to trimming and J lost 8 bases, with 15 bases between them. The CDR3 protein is CASSSSGQGYSPLHF. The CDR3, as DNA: TGTGCCAGCAGCTCCTCCGGGCAGGGGTATTCACCCCTCCACTTT.

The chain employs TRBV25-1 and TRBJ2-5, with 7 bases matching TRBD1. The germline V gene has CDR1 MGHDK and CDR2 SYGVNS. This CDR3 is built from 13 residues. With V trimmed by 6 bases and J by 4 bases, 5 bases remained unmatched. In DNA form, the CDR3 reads TGTGCCAGCAGCCAACAGGGGCGAGAGACCCAGTACTTC. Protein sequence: CASSQQGRETQYF.

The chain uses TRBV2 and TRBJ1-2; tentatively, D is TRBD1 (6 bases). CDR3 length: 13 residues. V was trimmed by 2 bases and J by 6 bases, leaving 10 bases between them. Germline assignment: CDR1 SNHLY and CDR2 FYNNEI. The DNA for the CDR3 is TGTGCCAGCAGTGAACGGGGGGCCAATGGCTACACCTTC. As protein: CASSERGANGYTF.

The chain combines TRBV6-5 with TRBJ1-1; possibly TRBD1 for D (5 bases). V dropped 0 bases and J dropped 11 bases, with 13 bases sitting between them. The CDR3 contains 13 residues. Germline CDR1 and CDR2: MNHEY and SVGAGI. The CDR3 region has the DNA TGTGCCAGCAGTTACTCAGGGCAGGGCTCCGCTTTCTTT. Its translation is CASSYSGQGSAFF.

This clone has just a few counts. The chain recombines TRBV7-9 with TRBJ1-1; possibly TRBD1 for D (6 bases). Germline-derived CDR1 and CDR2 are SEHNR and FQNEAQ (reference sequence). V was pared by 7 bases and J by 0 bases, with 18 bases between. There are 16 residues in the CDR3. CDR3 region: CASIDIQGGMNTEAFF. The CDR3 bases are TGTGCCAGCATAGATATACAGGGCGGAATGAACACTGAAGCTTTCTTT.

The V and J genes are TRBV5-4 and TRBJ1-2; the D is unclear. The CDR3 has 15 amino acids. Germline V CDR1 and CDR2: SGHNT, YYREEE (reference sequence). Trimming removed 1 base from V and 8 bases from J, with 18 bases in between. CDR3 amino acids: CASSLLLAGVGGYTF. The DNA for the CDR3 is TGTGCCAGCAGCTTGCTTCTGGCCGGGGTGGGAGGCTACACCTTC.

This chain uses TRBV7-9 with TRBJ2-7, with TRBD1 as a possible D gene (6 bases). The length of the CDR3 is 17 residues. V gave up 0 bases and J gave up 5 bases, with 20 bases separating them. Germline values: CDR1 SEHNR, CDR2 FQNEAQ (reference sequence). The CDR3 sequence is CASSLAGTGTSYDEQYF. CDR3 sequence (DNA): TGTGCCAGCAGCTTAGCGGGGACCGGGACATCCTATGACGAGCAGTACTTC. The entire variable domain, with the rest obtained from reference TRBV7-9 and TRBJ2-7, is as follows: DTGVSQNPRHKITKRGQNVTFRCDPISEHNRLYWYRQTLGQGPEFLTYFQNEAQLEKSRLLSDRFSAERPKGSFSTLEIQRTEQGDSAMYLCASSLAGTGTSYDEQYFGPGTRLTVT.

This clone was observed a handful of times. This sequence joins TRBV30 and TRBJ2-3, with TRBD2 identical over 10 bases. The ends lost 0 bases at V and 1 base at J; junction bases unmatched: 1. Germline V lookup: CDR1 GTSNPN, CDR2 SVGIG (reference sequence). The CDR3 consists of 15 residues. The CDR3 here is CAWSVTSGGTDTQYF. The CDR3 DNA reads TGTGCCTGGAGTGTAACTAGCGGGGGCACAGATACGCAGTATTTT.

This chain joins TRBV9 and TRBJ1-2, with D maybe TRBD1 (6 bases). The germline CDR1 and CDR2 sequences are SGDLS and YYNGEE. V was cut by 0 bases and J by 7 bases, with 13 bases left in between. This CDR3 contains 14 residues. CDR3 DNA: TGTGCCAGCAGCGTAGGGCGGCAGGGGAGTGGCTACACCTTC. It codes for CASSVGRQGSGYTF. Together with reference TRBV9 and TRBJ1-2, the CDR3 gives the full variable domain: DSGVTQTPKHLITATGQRVTLRCSPRSGDLSVYWYQQSLDQGLQFLIQYYNGEERAKGNILERFSAQQFPDLHSELNLSSLELGDSALYFCASSVGRQGSGYTFGSGTRLTVV.

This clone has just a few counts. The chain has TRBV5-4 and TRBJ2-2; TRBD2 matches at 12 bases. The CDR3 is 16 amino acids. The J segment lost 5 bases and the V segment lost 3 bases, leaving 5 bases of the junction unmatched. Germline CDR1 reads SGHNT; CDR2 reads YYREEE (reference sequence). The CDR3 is CASSSSGGARTGELFF. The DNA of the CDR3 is TGTGCCAGCAGCTCTAGCGGGGGGGCCCGAACCGGGGAGCTGTTTTTT.